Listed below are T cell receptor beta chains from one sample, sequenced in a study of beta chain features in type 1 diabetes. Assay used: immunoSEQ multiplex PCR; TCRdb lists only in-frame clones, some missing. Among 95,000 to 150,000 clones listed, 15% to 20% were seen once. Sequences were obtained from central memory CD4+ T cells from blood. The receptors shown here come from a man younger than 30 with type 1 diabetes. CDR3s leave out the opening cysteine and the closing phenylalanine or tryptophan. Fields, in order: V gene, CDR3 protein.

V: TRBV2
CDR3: ATKDRASNQPQH

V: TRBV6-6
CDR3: ASSSQGHNTIY

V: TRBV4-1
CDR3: ASSQGTLGSGANVLT

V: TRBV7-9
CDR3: ASSPRTNTGELF

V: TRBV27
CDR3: ASSQTGFNQPQH

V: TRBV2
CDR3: ASTAVGGPNQPQH

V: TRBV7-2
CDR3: ASSPMQGNTGELF

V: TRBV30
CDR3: ACRLVAGELF

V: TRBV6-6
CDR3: ATNRDGYT

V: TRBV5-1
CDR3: ASSLVSGSYEQY

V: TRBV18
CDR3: ASSPASLGDNEQF

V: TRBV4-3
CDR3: ASSQDSPSSYNEQF

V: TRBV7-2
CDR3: ASSPGGSVDIQY

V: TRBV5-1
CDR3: ASSLDPLVGGETQY

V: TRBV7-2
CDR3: ASSRWPLTDGYT

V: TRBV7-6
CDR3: ASSLVAGTDTQY

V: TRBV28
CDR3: ASIGTGPSVDTYEQY

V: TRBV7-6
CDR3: ASSRDSDTQY

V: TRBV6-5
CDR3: ASTIQGGYEQY

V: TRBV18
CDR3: ASSPSTHEQF

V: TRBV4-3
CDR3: ASSQEAISLAKNIQY

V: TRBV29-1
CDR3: SGGLAGPWETQY

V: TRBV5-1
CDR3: ASSFSGPSTDTQY

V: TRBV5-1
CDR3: ASSFTGSLRGETQY

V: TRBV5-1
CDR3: ASSLPARAVGGYT

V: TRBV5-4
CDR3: ASSLNPLAGISYEQY

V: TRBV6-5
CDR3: ASSYQQISGYT

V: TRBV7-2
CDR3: ASTRAGQGIYEQY

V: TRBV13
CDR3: ASSFRQGRSSGANVLT

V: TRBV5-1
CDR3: ASSLGVLGGLNEQF

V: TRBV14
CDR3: ASSPGRGHSSYNEQF

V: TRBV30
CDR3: AWNWGGETQY

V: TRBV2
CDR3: ASSDNLSGNTIY

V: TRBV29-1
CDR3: SVSAGDYTDTQY

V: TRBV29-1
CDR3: SVDRHVYGYT

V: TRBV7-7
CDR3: ASSPTTSGGTDTQY

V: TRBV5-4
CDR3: ASSSQGINQPQH

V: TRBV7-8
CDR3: ASSSGTSSHEQY

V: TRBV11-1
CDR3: ASSSTALAKNIQY

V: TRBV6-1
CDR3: ASSTTEYTGNTIY

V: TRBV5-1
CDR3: ASSFSRNYGYT

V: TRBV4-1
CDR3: ASSPMMRRYNEQF

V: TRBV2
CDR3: ASSQAFSGEQY

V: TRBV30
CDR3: AWPREGETYNEQF

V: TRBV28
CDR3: ASSSVREQY

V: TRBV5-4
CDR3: ASSMPGTRRETQY

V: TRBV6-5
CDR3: ASSLPGQPQH

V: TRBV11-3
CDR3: ASSTRDREPETQY

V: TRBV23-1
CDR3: ASSWADRGQNTGELF

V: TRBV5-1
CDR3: ASSLQGAEVGFGQY

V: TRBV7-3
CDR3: ASSLGATGQAQY

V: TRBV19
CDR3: ASSIPSMADTQY